Listed below are T cell receptor beta chains from one sample, sequenced in a study of blood T cells in healthy people across ages. TCRdb re-derived calls from the 5' RACE reads in MiXCR, one entry per CDR3 protein. The data show 920,000 or so distinct CDR3 sequences, around 43% seen once. The sample consisted of blood. These receptors all come from a woman in her fifties or sixties in good health. The CDR3 runs from the conserved cysteine through the conserved F or W. Each record gives: J gene, clone size, V gene, D gene, CDR3 protein, CDR3 DNA. The D gene is left open where the match is weak. Rows give clone size only sometimes, using once, few, many, or a class for an expanded clone.

TRBJ2-5 few TRBV29-1 . CSAEWGETQYF TGCAGCGCCGAATGGGGCGAGACCCAGTACTTC
TRBJ1-4 . TRBV7-9 TRBD1 CASSQNRDRDNEKLFF TGTGCCAGCAGCCAAAACCGGGACAGGGATAATGAAAAACTGTTTTTT
TRBJ2-5 . TRBV11-3 . CASSLGQGIGGNQETQYF TGTGCCAGCAGCTTGGGGCAGGGGATCGGCGGGAACCAAGAGACCCAGTACTTC
TRBJ1-3 . TRBV28 . CASSLAGASGNTIYF TGTGCCAGCAGTTTGGCCGGGGCCTCTGGAAACACCATATATTTT
TRBJ2-7 . TRBV11-2 TRBD1 CASSFQDRGSYEQYF TGTGCCAGCAGCTTTCAGGACAGGGGTTCCTACGAGCAGTACTTC
TRBJ2-1 . TRBV20-1 . CSASPGFLVEGTYNEQFF TGCAGTGCTAGCCCAGGGTTTTTAGTGGAGGGAACCTACAATGAGCAGTTCTTC
TRBJ1-2 . TRBV10-3 TRBD1 CAISDPGGTDDYGYTF TGTGCCATCAGTGACCCGGGGGGGACAGATGACTATGGCTACACCTTC
TRBJ2-3 . TRBV10-3 . CAVPRDTQYF TGTGCCGTCCCAAGAGATACGCAGTATTTT
TRBJ2-1 . TRBV24-1 TRBD2 CATSDGLAGGEQFF TGTGCCACCAGTGACGGACTAGCGGGAGGTGAGCAGTTCTTC
TRBJ2-3 . TRBV6-5 . CASSQERGITDTQYF TGTGCCAGCAGCCAAGAAAGAGGCATCACAGATACGCAGTATTTT
TRBJ2-1 few TRBV5-1 TRBD2 CASSQEGLAGASYNEQFF TGCGCCAGCAGCCAAGAGGGACTAGCGGGAGCCTCCTACAATGAGCAGTTCTTC
TRBJ2-7 . TRBV10-2 TRBD1 CASSEEVWTGDLGEPYEQYF TGCGCCAGCAGTGAGGAGGTTTGGACAGGGGATCTTGGAGAACCCTACGAGCAGTACTTC
TRBJ1-1 . TRBV7-9 TRBD1 CASSPRTGEAFF TGTGCCAGCAGCCCCAGGACAGGTGAAGCTTTCTTT
TRBJ2-5 few TRBV7-9 TRBD2 CASSKLAAQETQYF TGTGCCAGCAGCAAACTAGCGGCCCAAGAGACCCAGTACTTC
TRBJ2-2 . TRBV20-1 TRBD2 CSAAGLAGTGELFF TGCAGTGCTGCGGGACTAGCGGGCACCGGGGAGCTGTTTTTT
TRBJ2-5 . TRBV9 . CASSVAWGRGQETQYF TGTGCCAGCAGCGTAGCTTGGGGCAGGGGACAAGAGACCCAGTACTTC
TRBJ2-2 . TRBV3-1 . CASSQVTGELFF TGTGCCAGCAGCCAAGTTACCGGGGAGCTGTTTTTT
TRBJ1-2 many TRBV12-3/TRBV12-4 . CASSLETGTANYGYTF TGTGCCAGCAGTTTAGAGACAGGAACCGCTAACTATGGCTACACCTTC
TRBJ2-2 . TRBV9 . CASSVDGTPGGTGKLFF TGTGCCAGCAGCGTAGATGGGACCCCCGGGGGCACCGGGAAGCTGTTTTTT
TRBJ1-5 few TRBV7-3 . CASSVASNQPQHF TGTGCCAGCAGCGTAGCTAGCAATCAGCCCCAGCATTTT
TRBJ2-7 few TRBV4-1 TRBD2 CASSRTSGTSGEQYF TGCGCCAGCAGCCGGACTAGCGGGACCTCGGGGGAGCAGTACTTC
TRBJ1-1 . TRBV4-1 TRBD1 CASSQGIIGQANTEAFF TGCGCCAGCAGCCAAGGCATAATCGGACAGGCGAACACTGAAGCTTTCTTT
TRBJ2-3 . TRBV6-2/TRBV6-3 . CASSATLGGADTQYF TGTGCCAGCAGTGCCACCCTAGGTGGGGCAGATACGCAGTATTTT